The clone carrying this T cell receptor (beta chain) was seen once. Data came from immunoSEQ multiplex PCR; TCRdb stores just in-frame clones and leaves some out. Counted here are tens of thousands of clones, around 90% occurring once; the ten biggest clones make up 14%. Sample treatment: randomized to nivolumab then ipilimumab (arm A) or the reverse (arm B). The CDR3 sequence is 14 residues long. After removal of 8 bases from V and 7 bases from J, the junction contained 17 bases not matched to a gene. Looked up from germline, CDR1 is SQVTM and CDR2 is ANQGSEA. This specimen comes from a study of sequential checkpoint blockade in melanoma.

The sample was CD8+ T cells sorted from blood (inferred from file names), taken from a patient given nivolumab and ipilimumab in sequence. The clonotype originates from a human donor with melanoma. The rearrangement uses TRBV29-1 and TRBJ2-7; 7 bases match TRBD1. Written as DNA, the CDR3 is TGCAGCTTTATCGCAGGGGGAAGTTTCCATGAGCAGTACGTC. It codes for CSFIAGGSFHEQYV.